A selection of T cell receptor beta chains follows, all from one sample in a study of T cells in Graves' hyperthyroidism and ophthalmopathy. From the multiplex PCR reads, TCRdb called clonotypes with MiXCR, one entry per CDR3 protein. This sample has hundreds of thousands of distinct CDR3 sequences, with 35% to 40% found just once. The sample taken for sequencing was blood. The receptors derive from a man aged 18 to 35 with Graves' hyperthyroidism. Each CDR3 is given with its conserved first and last residue. Each record gives: D gene, V gene, J gene, clone size, CDR3 DNA, CDR3 protein. D genes are given only for firm matches. Only some rows state a clone size, as once, few, many or a class for expanded clones.

>.|TRBV4-1|TRBJ2-6|.
TGCGCCAGCAGCCAAGAGTACCTCTTTACTGGGGCCAACGTCCTGACTTTC
CASSQEYLFTGANVLTF
>TRBD2|TRBV20-1|TRBJ2-7|many
TGCAGTGCTAGATTGGGAGGGTCCTACGAGCAGTACTTC
CSARLGGSYEQYF
>TRBD1|TRBV20-1|TRBJ1-6|.
TGCAGTGCTAGAGTGGGGGGACAGGGGAGTTCACCCCTCCACTTT
CSARVGGQGSSPLHF
>TRBD1|TRBV10-3|TRBJ2-7|many
TGTGCCATCAGCCCGGGACAGGGGTCCTACGAGCAGTACTTC
CAISPGQGSYEQYF
>.|TRBV29-1|TRBJ2-6|.
TGCAGCGTTGATGACAGGCACTCTGGGGCCAACGTCCTGACTTTC
CSVDDRHSGANVLTF
>TRBD1|TRBV7-9|TRBJ2-7|many
TGTGCCAGCAGCGTCCCCAGGGGGAGCTCCTACGAGCAGTACTTC
CASSVPRGSSYEQYF
>.|TRBV20-1|TRBJ2-5|.
TGCAGTGCTAGAGTCTTTAGGGCAGGCGGTGAAGAGACCCAGTACTTC
CSARVFRAGGEETQYF
>TRBD1|TRBV29-1|TRBJ1-1|.
TGCAGCTTTCCAGGGGGCGGATTATTTGAAGCTTTCTTT
CSFPGGGLFEAFF
>TRBD1|TRBV12-3/TRBV12-4|TRBJ1-5|few
TGTGCCAGCAGTCCCGTCGACAGGGGGTTGGGGCCCCAGCATTTT
CASSPVDRGLGPQHF
>TRBD2|TRBV5-6|TRBJ2-5|few
TGTGCCAGCAGCTACGGACTAGCGGGGGGCCGGGAGACCCAGTACTTC
CASSYGLAGGRETQYF
>.|TRBV9|TRBJ2-6|many
TGTGCCAGCAGCGTAGAGGGGACCGGGGCCAACGTCCTGACTTTC
CASSVEGTGANVLTF
>.|TRBV6-5|TRBJ2-2|.
TGTGCCAGCCAGACAGTGAACACCGGGGAGCTGTTTTTT
CASQTVNTGELFF
>TRBD2|TRBV5-1|TRBJ2-7|.
TGCGCCAGCAGCAGGGGAGGGACCCTAGGCTACGAGCAGTACTTC
CASSRGGTLGYEQYF
>.|TRBV6-1|TRBJ2-2|.
TGTGCCAGCAGTGAAGCGGTAGCCACCGGGGAGCTGTTTTTT
CASSEAVATGELFF
>TRBD1|TRBV10-3|TRBJ1-5|few
TGTGCCACCCAGATCACAGGGGGCCATCAGCCCCAGCATTTT
CATQITGGHQPQHF
>TRBD1|TRBV25-1|TRBJ2-7|many
TGTGCCAGCAGTGAAGGGACAGGGAACTACGAGCAGTACTTC
CASSEGTGNYEQYF
>.|TRBV9|TRBJ1-2|few
TGTGCCAGCAGCCTCCTCTCGGCAGGGCCTAGTGGCTACACCTTC
CASSLLSAGPSGYTF
>TRBD2|TRBV14|TRBJ2-5|.
TGTGCCAGCAGCCACGGGGCAGGACTAGCGGGCTGGGAGACCCAGTACTTC
CASSHGAGLAGWETQYF
>.|TRBV5-6|TRBJ1-2|.
TGTGCCAGCAGCTTAGTTTCCACAGGGTATAATGGCTACACCTTC
CASSLVSTGYNGYTF
>.|TRBV7-9|TRBJ2-2|.
TGTGCCAGCAGCTTCCCCTCCAGGACCGAGAACACCGGGGAGCTGTTTTTT
CASSFPSRTENTGELFF
>.|TRBV7-9|TRBJ1-1|.
TGTGCCGGGAGGTTAGGACGTAACACTGAAGCTTTCTTT
CAGRLGRNTEAFF
>.|TRBV9|TRBJ1-1|few
TGTGCCAGCGTTGCAGAGACGAAGAGCACTGAAGCTTTCTTT
CASVAETKSTEAFF
>.|TRBV2|TRBJ1-2|.
TGTGCCTTGTACGGGAACCCCCGACCCTATGGCTACACCTTC
CALYGNPRPYGYTF
>.|TRBV9|TRBJ2-2|.
TGTGCCAGCAGCACCCACCTAGCCCCACAGGGCGACGGGGAGCTGTTTTTT
CASSTHLAPQGDGELFF
>.|TRBV7-8|TRBJ1-5|many
TGTGCCAGCAGCTTTCGGGACCTCAATCAGCCCCAGCATTTT
CASSFRDLNQPQHF
>.|TRBV2|TRBJ2-5|.
TGTGCCAGCAGTGGAGCCGGGAGAGGTGAGACCCAGTACTTC
CASSGAGRGETQYF
>.|TRBV12-3/TRBV12-4|TRBJ1-5|many
TGTGCCAGCAGTCACGGCCAGCCCCAGCATTTT
CASSHGQPQHF
>.|TRBV12-3/TRBV12-4|TRBJ2-5|few
TGTGCCAGCAGCGGGGGGCCCTCACGGCCAGAGACCCAGTACTTC
CASSGGPSRPETQYF
>.|TRBV2|TRBJ1-4|many
TGTGCCAGCAGTGATTCCCAGGGGCCTGGGCTGTTTTTT
CASSDSQGPGLFF
>TRBD1|TRBV29-1|TRBJ1-4|.
TGCAGCGTTGGGGACAGCGCAACTAATGAAAAACTGTTTTTT
CSVGDSATNEKLFF
>.|TRBV19|TRBJ1-5|few
TGTGCCAGTGGTATAGGGGGTTATCAGCCCCAGCATTTT
CASGIGGYQPQHF
>.|TRBV11-2|TRBJ2-2|.
TGTGCCAGCAGGCCTTCCACTGCCACCGGGGAGCTGTTTTTT
CASRPSTATGELFF